This section outlines one T cell receptor (beta chain) sequence together with its context. Antigen unknown. The read ends 3 residues before the CDR3 terminus; that terminus is restored from the germline J gene. The sample is drawn from a study of T cells in women clearing cervical HPV infection. Study-level results: CIN3+ cases had significantly higher TCR repertoire richness than controls, but evenness did not differ.

Looked up from germline, CDR1 is SGHDT and CDR2 is YYEEEE. The V gene lost 2 bases and the J gene lost 2 bases, with 14 bases spanning the gap. The CDR3 totals 15 residues. Profiled with immunoSEQ multiplex PCR; TCRdb holds only in-frame clones, not every one. The sample has tens of thousands of clones. V usage is TRBV5-6 and J usage is TRBJ2-7; D possibly matches TRBD1 or TRBD2 (5 bases each). This TCR was sampled from a woman aged 18 to 75 with a cervical HPV16 infection that either progressed to CIN3+ or cleared (not recorded which). The sequenced material came from blood buffy coat. CDR3 loop: CASSLNGQGAYEQYF. CDR3 DNA (partial): TGTGCCAGCAGCTTAAACGGGCAGGGAGCCTACGAG.